This is a list of T cell receptor beta chains from one sample in a study of beta chain features in type 1 diabetes. Measured with immunoSEQ multiplex PCR; TCRdb has only the in-frame clones, and not every one. The sample lists around 350,000 clones, around 12% occurring once. The sequenced material came from naive CD4+ T cells from blood. The receptors shown here come from a man between 18 and 35 years old in good health. CDR3s include the opening cysteine and the closing phenylalanine or tryptophan. The D gene is left open where the match is weak. For some rows the clone size is stated as once, few or many, or as a class when expanded; others skip it.

D gene: -
clone size: -
J gene: TRBJ1-2
V gene: TRBV9
CDR3 DNA: TGTGCCAGCAGCGTAGCGGGATTTCAAGGCTACACCTTC
CDR3 protein: CASSVAGFQGYTF

D gene: TRBD2
clone size: -
J gene: TRBJ2-7
V gene: TRBV27
CDR3 DNA: TGTGCCAGCAGTTGGGCGGGAGAACCCTACGAGCAGTACTTC
CDR3 protein: CASSWAGEPYEQYF

D gene: -
clone size: -
J gene: TRBJ2-2
V gene: TRBV4-3
CDR3 DNA: TGCGCCAGCGGGACACAGAACACCGGGGAGCTGTTTTTT
CDR3 protein: CASGTQNTGELFF

D gene: TRBD1
clone size: few
J gene: TRBJ2-3
V gene: TRBV28
CDR3 DNA: TGTGCCAGCAGCCCCCTCCCACTGCCAGGGGGCGTCGGCACAGATACGCAGTATTTT
CDR3 protein: CASSPLPLPGGVGTDTQYF

D gene: TRBD2
clone size: -
J gene: TRBJ2-3
V gene: TRBV18
CDR3 DNA: TGTGCCAGCTCACGGAATAGTCTAGCGGGGCCCACAGATACGCAGTATTTT
CDR3 protein: CASSRNSLAGPTDTQYF

D gene: TRBD2
clone size: -
J gene: TRBJ2-3
V gene: TRBV4-3
CDR3 DNA: TGCGCCAGCAGCCGGAGGATAACTAGCGGGGGGACGACAGATACGCAGTATTTT
CDR3 protein: CASSRRITSGGTTDTQYF

D gene: -
clone size: -
J gene: TRBJ2-1
V gene: TRBV6-5
CDR3 DNA: TGTGCCAGCAGATCGACAGTGACTGCCTACAATGAGCAGTTCTTC
CDR3 protein: CASRSTVTAYNEQFF

D gene: -
clone size: -
J gene: TRBJ2-4
V gene: TRBV9
CDR3 DNA: TGTGCCAGCGCGGAAGGGGAAGCCAAAAACATTCAGTACTTC
CDR3 protein: CASAEGEAKNIQYF

D gene: TRBD1
clone size: few
J gene: TRBJ2-5
V gene: TRBV9
CDR3 DNA: TGTGCCAGCAGCTACCGGGACAGCCGAGAGACCCAGTACTTC
CDR3 protein: CASSYRDSRETQYF

D gene: TRBD1
clone size: few
J gene: TRBJ2-7
V gene: TRBV18
CDR3 DNA: TGTGCCAGCTCACCACCGGGACAGGGGGCGTCCGAGCAGTACTTC
CDR3 protein: CASSPPGQGASEQYF

D gene: TRBD2
clone size: few
J gene: TRBJ2-3
V gene: TRBV5-1
CDR3 DNA: TGCGCCAGCAGCTTGCCTCGACTAGCGGGGGACCCAGATACGCAGTATTTT
CDR3 protein: CASSLPRLAGDPDTQYF

D gene: -
clone size: few
J gene: TRBJ1-2
V gene: TRBV5-1
CDR3 DNA: TGCGCCACCACGTGGGGGCTCGGCTATGGCTACACCTTC
CDR3 protein: CATTWGLGYGYTF

D gene: TRBD1
clone size: -
J gene: TRBJ2-5
V gene: TRBV5-4
CDR3 DNA: TGTGCCAGCAGCGCGGGACAGGGGGTTCGTGAGACCCAGTACTTC
CDR3 protein: CASSAGQGVRETQYF

D gene: -
clone size: -
J gene: TRBJ1-2
V gene: TRBV6-1
CDR3 DNA: TGTGCCAGCAGTGAACCCGGGTATGGCTACACCTTC
CDR3 protein: CASSEPGYGYTF

D gene: TRBD2
clone size: few
J gene: TRBJ2-5
V gene: TRBV5-1
CDR3 DNA: TGCGCCAGCAGCTTGGGACCTAGCGGGAGTTCTGAGACCCAGTACTTC
CDR3 protein: CASSLGPSGSSETQYF

D gene: TRBD1
clone size: few
J gene: TRBJ2-7
V gene: TRBV28
CDR3 DNA: TGTGCCAGCAGCCGGGGACAGCTAAACTGGTTGTACTTC
CDR3 protein: CASSRGQLNWLYF

D gene: -
clone size: few
J gene: TRBJ2-3
V gene: TRBV15
CDR3 DNA: TGTGCCACCAGCAGAGATGGGCAGTTAGCAGATACGCAGTATTTT
CDR3 protein: CATSRDGQLADTQYF

D gene: TRBD1
clone size: few
J gene: TRBJ1-1
V gene: TRBV28
CDR3 DNA: TGTGCCAGCAGTTTAAGACAGGGGGCGCGAACTGAAGCTTTCTTT
CDR3 protein: CASSLRQGARTEAFF

D gene: TRBD1
clone size: few
J gene: TRBJ2-7
V gene: TRBV29-1
CDR3 DNA: TGCAGCGTTGTGGGGACAGGGGGCTACGAGCAGTACTTC
CDR3 protein: CSVVGTGGYEQYF

D gene: TRBD2
clone size: -
J gene: TRBJ2-7
V gene: TRBV13
CDR3 DNA: TGTGCCAGCAGCTGGACTAGCGGGGGATCCTACGAGCAGTACTTC
CDR3 protein: CASSWTSGGSYEQYF

D gene: TRBD1
clone size: -
J gene: TRBJ1-5
V gene: TRBV18
CDR3 DNA: TGTGCCAGCTCGGTACGGGACAGGGATCAGCCCCAGCATTTT
CDR3 protein: CASSVRDRDQPQHF